Following are 31 T cell receptor beta chains from one sample sequenced in a study of Ad26.COV2.S vaccination and SARS-CoV-2 variants. Treatment of the sample: some 19 received Ad26.COV2.S at low or high dose, single or two shots; 5 received placebo; per-sample allocation not given. Samples came from day 63 after the first vaccine or placebo injection. Clones were read by immunoSEQ multiplex PCR, and TCRdb kept only the in-frame ones, dropping some. The profile shows about 350,000 clones, about 85% of them singletons. The starting material was peripheral blood, obtained in a trial of Ad26.COV2.S vaccine versus placebo. The receptors were gathered from a person between 18 and 59 years old who received the Ad26.COV2.S COVID-19 vaccine or a placebo.

The chain joins TRBV5-6 to TRBJ2-7, with D perhaps TRBD1 (6 bases). Germline V gene data show CDR1 as SGHDT and CDR2 as YYEEEE. There are 16 residues in the CDR3. V gave up 0 bases and J gave up 3 bases, with 16 bases separating them. In nucleotides, the CDR3 is TGTGCCAGCAGCTTGGGGGGACATGCGGTTGTCTACGAGCAGTACTTC. The encoded protein is CASSLGGHAVVYEQYF.

V usage is TRBV5-1 and J usage is TRBJ1-5; D may be TRBD1 (6 bases). The germline CDR1 and CDR2 sequences are SGHRS and YFSETQ. V lost 6 bases and J lost 3, with 19 bases in between. CDR3 size: 16 residues. This chain's CDR3 is CASNLDSYNPNQPQHF. The CDR3 DNA sequence: TGCGCCAGCAACCTGGACAGCTATAACCCCAATCAGCCCCAGCATTTT.

This rearrangement joins TRBV18 to TRBJ1-2; 9 nucleotides align to TRBD1. Germline V gives CDR1 KGHSH, CDR2 LQKENI. The junction had 2 bases not matched to a gene; V was cut back by 2 bases and J by 4 bases. The CDR3 runs to 14 residues. The CDR3 DNA follows: TGTGCCAGCTCACCAGCGGACAGGGGCTATGGCTACACCTTC. Translated, it gives CASSPADRGYGYTF.

The chain employs TRBV7-2 and TRBJ2-5; D may be TRBD2 (6 bases). CDR1 SGHTA and CDR2 FQGNSA come from the germline V gene. Trimming left V 7 bases short and J 3 bases short, with 18 bases between. This CDR3 comprises 15 residues. The CDR3 region has the DNA TGTGCCAGCACCCCCTGGCGGCGGGAAAAAGAGACCCAGTACTTC. Its translation: CASTPWRREKETQYF.

A note on this clone: Possible read error: a much larger clone is one base away. The V call is TRBV7-2, the J call TRBJ2-7; D remains ambiguous. This CDR3 comprises 12 residues. V lost 0 bases to trimming and J lost 2 bases, with 2 bases between them. Germline V gives CDR1 SGHTA, CDR2 FQGNSA. In DNA form, the CDR3 reads TGTGCCAGCAGCTTAGCAGCCTACGAGCAGTACTTC. Encoded protein: CASSLAAYEQYF.

The CDR3 nucleotides read TGTGCCAGCAGTTATTCGTCTACAGGGTCCCTCCGTTTTGTCGATGGGGCCAACGTCCTGACTTTC. Its protein product is CASSYSSTGSLRFVDGANVLTF. The chain joins TRBV27 to TRBJ2-6; possibly TRBD1 for D (6 bases). Per the germline V gene, CDR1 is MNHEY and CDR2 is SMNVEV (reference sequence). Trimming pared 4 bases from V and 3 bases from J, leaving 31 bases between. This CDR3 region has 22 residues.

The chain links TRBV11-3 to TRBJ2-1; TRBD2 agrees at 14 bases. Germline lookup yields CDR1 SGHNT and CDR2 YENEEA. The CDR3 length is 15 residues. V was pared by 5 bases and J by 8 bases, with 5 bases of the junction left unmatched. The CDR3 region is CASSPGLAGAHEQFF. The CDR3 nucleotides read TGTGCCAGCAGCCCGGGACTAGCGGGAGCCCATGAGCAGTTCTTC. Using reference TRBV11-3 and TRBJ2-1 for the parts outside the CDR3, the full variable domain is EAGVVQSPRYKIIEKKQPVAFWCNPISGHNTLYWYLQNLGQGPELLIRYENEEAVDDSQLPKDRFSAERLKGVDSTLKIQPAELGDSAVYLCASSPGLAGAHEQFFGPGTRLTVL.

The rearrangement links TRBV28 to TRBJ2-7, with 13 nucleotides matching TRBD2. CDR3 length: 13 residues. J was trimmed by 7 bases and V by 11 bases; bases with no gene match: 8. CDR1 and CDR2 from the germline V gene are MDHEN and SYDVKM. The DNA for the CDR3 is TGTGCCTGCCAGGAGACTAGCGGGAGGGAGCAGTACTTC. Translated: CACQETSGREQYF.

This clone was counted at least ten times. The J gene is TRBJ2-2, the V gene TRBV14, with D perhaps TRBD2 (6 bases). This CDR3 spans 16 amino acids. Per the germline V gene, CDR1 is SGHDN and CDR2 is FVKESK. V lost 2 bases and J lost 2, with 12 bases in between. CDR3 region: CASSQIVGRNTGELFF. The DNA of the CDR3 is TGTGCCAGCAGCCAAATTGTCGGGAGAAACACCGGGGAGCTGTTTTTT.

To note about this clone: The junction differs from germline at one of its ends, possibly a read error. This chain joins TRBV29-1 and TRBJ2-7; perhaps TRBD2 as D (7 bases). The CDR3 spans 14 residues. CDR1 is SQVTM, CDR2 ANQGSEA, per germline. The CDR3 DNA follows: TGCAGCGTTGAGGTTACGGGGGGCTCCTTCGAGCAGTACTTC. This codes for CSVEVTGGSFEQYF.

This rearrangement joins TRBV18 to TRBJ1-5; TRBD1 aligns across 7 bases. Per the germline V gene, CDR1 is KGHSH and CDR2 is LQKENI. The length of the CDR3 is 14 residues. The ends lost 5 bases at V and 4 bases at J; junction bases unmatched: 5. The CDR3 nucleotides read TGTGCCAGCTCATCCGCAGGGGGAAATCAGCCCCAGCATTTT. It translates to CASSSAGGNQPQHF.

The V and J genes are TRBV27 and TRBJ2-1; 8 nucleotides agree with TRBD2. The ends lost 4 bases at V and 5 bases at J; junction bases unmatched: 7. CDR3 length: 15 amino acids. Germline CDR1 and CDR2: MNHEY and SMNVEV (reference sequence). CDR3 sequence: CASSSTGLGDNEQFF. DNA of the CDR3: TGTGCCAGCAGTTCTACGGGACTAGGGGACAATGAGCAGTTCTTC.

The gene calls are TRBV12-3 or TRBV12-4 and TRBJ2-7, with 8 nucleotides matching TRBD2. V trimming: 5 bases; J trimming: 9 bases; junction bases outside the gene matches: 6. The CDR3 covers 12 residues. CDR3 bases: TGTGCCAGCAGTCCCGGGGGGGGAACGCAGTACTTC. Amino acid sequence: CASSPGGGTQYF.

This chain links TRBV6-4 with TRBJ1-1, with TRBD1 matching 8 bases. V shed 9 bases, J shed 3 bases, and the junction held 6 bases outside the gene matches. This CDR3 is built from 13 residues. Per the germline V gene, CDR1 is MRHNA and CDR2 is SNTAGT. CDR3 in DNA: TGTGCCAGAGCGACAGGGGAAGACACTGAAGCTTTCTTT. Translating gives CARATGEDTEAFF.

The chain uses TRBV19 and TRBJ1-5, with 7 bases matching TRBD1. Per germline, CDR1 LNHDA and CDR2 SQIVND (reference sequence). V lost 6 bases and J lost 9; bases outside the gene matches: 14. CDR3 length: 15 residues. Here the CDR3 DNA reads TGTGCCAGTAGGACTGACGACAGGGCGACGTGGCCCCAGCATTTT. Amino acid sequence: CASRTDDRATWPQHF.

This clone was counted only a few times. The germline gene is not matched at one end of the junction; a read error may be the cause. This chain uses TRBV6-1 with TRBJ1-2, with TRBD1 as a possible D gene (5 bases). The CDR3 runs 13 residues. CDR1 and CDR2 from the germline V gene are MNHNS and SASEGT. CDR3 sequence: CASREVGGGGYTF. The CDR3 nucleotides read TGTGCCAGCAGGGAAGTCGGGGGAGGTGGCTACACCTTC.

The chain is built from TRBV11-2 and TRBJ2-1; no clear D gene. This CDR3 spans 16 amino acids. Germline loops: CDR1 SGHAT, CDR2 FQNNGV. Trimming pared 2 bases from V and 4 bases from J, leaving 15 bases between. The CDR3, as DNA: TGTGCCAGCAGCTTAAGAACCTTACAGAAATACAATGAGCAGTTCTTC. Translating gives CASSLRTLQKYNEQFF.

J is TRBJ2-6 and V is TRBV6-5, with D possibly matching TRBD1 (5 bases). The CDR3 loop spans 16 amino acids. V gave up 3 bases and J gave up 4 bases, with 13 bases separating them. Looked up from germline, CDR1 is MNHEY and CDR2 is SVGAGI. CDR3 region: CASSYSLGVGANVLTF. CDR3 nucleotides: TGTGCCAGCAGTTATTCCCTAGGGGTCGGGGCCAACGTCCTGACTTTC.

The chain employs TRBV13 and TRBJ2-5, with D possibly TRBD1 on 7 matching bases. Deletions cut 3 bases from V and 2 bases from J, with 10 bases between. Looked up from germline, CDR1 is PRHDT and CDR2 is FYEKMQ (reference sequence). There are 14 residues in the CDR3. DNA of the CDR3: TGTGCCAGCAGCTTTCAGGGGGGACAAGAGACCCAGTACTTC. Its translation is CASSFQGGQETQYF.

The V call is TRBV7-6, the J call TRBJ2-2, with 14 bases matching TRBD2. CDR3 size: 16 residues. The germline gives CDR1 SGHVS, CDR2 FNYEAQ. V dropped 4 bases and J dropped 8; count of bases not matched to a gene: 6. The CDR3 coding sequence is TGTGCCAGCAGCTCCGGACTAGCGGGAGGTGGTGGGGAGCTGTTTTTT. Protein: CASSSGLAGGGGELFF.

The V gene is TRBV10-3, the J gene TRBJ2-7; TRBD1 matches 9 bases. CDR3 length: 16 residues. With V trimmed by 0 bases and J by 5 bases, 8 bases remained unmatched. Germline V gives CDR1 ENHRY, CDR2 SYGVKD. CDR3: CAISESETGGFDEQYF. In DNA, the CDR3 is TGTGCCATCAGTGAGTCCGAGACAGGGGGTTTTGACGAGCAGTACTTC.

The V and J genes are TRBV5-1 and TRBJ1-3; maybe TRBD1 (6 bases). From germline, CDR1 is SGHRS and CDR2 YFSETQ. V lost 0 bases, J lost 6 bases, and 10 bases lay in between. The CDR3 length is 14 residues. The chain's CDR3 is CASSLGQVQNTIYF. The CDR3 DNA reads TGCGCCAGCAGCTTGGGACAGGTACAAAACACCATATATTTT.

The gene calls are TRBV29-1 and TRBJ2-2; no clear D. Germline V CDR1 and CDR2: SQVTM, ANQGSEA. The CDR3 is made up of 14 amino acids. V was pared by 2 bases and J by 4 bases, with 11 bases between. CDR3 DNA: TGCAGCGTTGAATTGGATGCGCCCACCGGGGAGCTGTTTTTT. Protein: CSVELDAPTGELFF.

This clone has just one count. This chain links TRBV6-2 or TRBV6-3 with TRBJ1-2; maybe TRBD1 (5 bases). The length of the CDR3 is 15 residues. Per the germline V gene, CDR1 is MNHEY and CDR2 is SVGEGT. Trimming pared 0 bases from V and 2 bases from J, leaving 10 bases between. The CDR3 loop is CASSYSTASNYGYTF. In nucleotides, the CDR3 is TGTGCCAGCAGTTACTCGACAGCATCCAACTATGGCTACACCTTC.

This clone was counted once. The rearrangement uses TRBV29-1 and TRBJ1-1; no clear D. Germline V CDR1 and CDR2: SQVTM, ANQGSEA. This CDR3 has 13 amino acids. V lost 4 bases to trimming and J lost 2 bases, with 11 bases between them. CDR3: CSVVLIRNTEAFF. The DNA of the CDR3 is TGCAGCGTTGTCCTCATCAGAAACACTGAAGCTTTCTTT.

The chain has TRBV6-6 and TRBJ2-7; 12 nucleotides align to TRBD2. J lost 2 bases, V lost 6 bases, and 8 bases had no gene match. The CDR3 runs to 16 residues. Germline V lookup: CDR1 MNHNY, CDR2 SVGAGI (reference sequence). This CDR3 reads CASRGDGLAGTYEQYF. As DNA, the CDR3 is TGTGCCAGCAGGGGAGATGGACTAGCGGGGACCTACGAGCAGTACTTC.

DNA of the CDR3: TGCGCCAGCAGCTTTGGAGATACGCAGTATTTT. This sequence encodes CASSFGDTQYF. The chain recombines TRBV5-1 with TRBJ2-3; D call uncertain. This CDR3 comprises 11 residues. With 2 bases removed from V and 5 bases from J, the gap between germline ends came to 3 bases. Germline V gene data show CDR1 as SGHRS and CDR2 as YFSETQ.

Ten or more counts support this clone. The chain links TRBV15 to TRBJ2-7; perhaps D is TRBD1 or TRBD2 (5 bases each). The CDR3 runs 17 residues. Trimming took off 0 bases at V and 0 bases at J, with 15 bases between the two ends. Germline V CDR1 and CDR2: LNHNV, YYDKDF (reference sequence). CDR3 in amino acids: CATSRDDRGGSSYEQYF. The DNA for the CDR3 is TGTGCCACCAGCAGAGATGACCGGGGCGGGTCCTCCTACGAGCAGTACTTC.

This chain joins TRBV19 and TRBJ2-3, with TRBD1 identical over 8 bases. The V gene's germline CDR1 is LNHDA and CDR2 SQIVND (reference sequence). The junction had 24 bases not matched to a gene; V was cut back by 7 bases and J by 12 bases. The CDR3 contains 17 residues. The CDR3, as DNA: TGTGCCAGTACAACCTATCCCCCACCTTCGAGACAGGGGCCTCAGTATTTT. Translating gives CASTTYPPPSRQGPQYF.

The table lists this clone with a count of one. The V gene is TRBV28, the J gene TRBJ1-5; tentatively, D is TRBD1 (5 bases). There are 15 residues in the CDR3. Trimming stripped 7 bases from V and 3 bases from J, with 16 bases between. The germline V gene has CDR1 MDHEN and CDR2 SYDVKM. CDR3 DNA: TGTGCCAGCACCCTGCCCGGGGGATACAATCAGCCCCAGCATTTT. Translating it yields CASTLPGGYNQPQHF.

This chain joins TRBV28 and TRBJ2-3; TRBD2 aligns across 9 bases. The CDR3 covers 15 residues. From germline, CDR1 is MDHEN and CDR2 SYDVKM. V trimming: 7 bases; J trimming: 1 base; junction bases outside the gene matches: 6. CDR3 in DNA: TGTGCCAGCACCTCTCCTAGCGGGGGCACAGATACGCAGTATTTT. It is translated as CASTSPSGGTDTQYF.